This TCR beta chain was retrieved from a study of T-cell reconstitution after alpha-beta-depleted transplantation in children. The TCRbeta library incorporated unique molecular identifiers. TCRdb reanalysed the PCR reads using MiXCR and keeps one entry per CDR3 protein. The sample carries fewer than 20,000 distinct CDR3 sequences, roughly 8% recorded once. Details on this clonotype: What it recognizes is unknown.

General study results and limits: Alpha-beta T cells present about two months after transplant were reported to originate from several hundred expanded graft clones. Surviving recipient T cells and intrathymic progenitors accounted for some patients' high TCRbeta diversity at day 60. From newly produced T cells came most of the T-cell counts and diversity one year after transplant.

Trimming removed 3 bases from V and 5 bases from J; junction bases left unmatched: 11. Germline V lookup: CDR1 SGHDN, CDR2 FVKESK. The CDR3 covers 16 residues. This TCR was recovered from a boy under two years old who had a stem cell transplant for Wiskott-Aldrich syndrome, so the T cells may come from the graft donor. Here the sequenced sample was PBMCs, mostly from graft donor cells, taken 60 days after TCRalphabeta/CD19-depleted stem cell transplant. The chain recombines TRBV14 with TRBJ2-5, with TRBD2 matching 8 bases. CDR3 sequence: CASSHAERGIMETQYF. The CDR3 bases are TGTGCCAGCAGCCACGCCGAGCGGGGGATCATGGAGACCCAGTACTTC.